This TCR beta chain was captured in a study of cytomegalovirus exposure and HLA in healthy donors. Study results and caveats: The study recorded some 160 TCR beta chains that were cytomegalovirus-associated. A classifier reportedly called cytomegalovirus status with high sensitivity and specificity. Subsequent analysis revealed that first-cohort TCR clusters tended to co-occur in the 90 to 150 validation repertoires.

The donors were in the roughly 110-subject validation cohort; that cohort was separate from the roughly 700-subject first cohort. Generated by immunoSEQ multiplex PCR, the TCRdb table keeps only in-frame clones and is missing some. The table shows 120,000 or so clones, with about 88% occurring only once. The CDR3 runs 16 residues. Trimming took 2 bases from V and 4 from J, leaving 20 bases between them. Germline CDR1 GTSNPN, CDR2 SVGIG (reference sequence). Turning to this clone: No antigen is known for it.

The TCR originated in a man aged 25-45 years in good health and CMV-seronegative. The V and J genes are TRBV30 and TRBJ2-5, with a weak D call TRBD1 (5 bases). Specimen: PBMCs. CDR3 amino acids: CAWSLKLLGAGETQYF. DNA of the CDR3: TGTGCCTGGAGTCTAAAACTTCTAGGGGCTGGAGAGACCCAGTACTTC.